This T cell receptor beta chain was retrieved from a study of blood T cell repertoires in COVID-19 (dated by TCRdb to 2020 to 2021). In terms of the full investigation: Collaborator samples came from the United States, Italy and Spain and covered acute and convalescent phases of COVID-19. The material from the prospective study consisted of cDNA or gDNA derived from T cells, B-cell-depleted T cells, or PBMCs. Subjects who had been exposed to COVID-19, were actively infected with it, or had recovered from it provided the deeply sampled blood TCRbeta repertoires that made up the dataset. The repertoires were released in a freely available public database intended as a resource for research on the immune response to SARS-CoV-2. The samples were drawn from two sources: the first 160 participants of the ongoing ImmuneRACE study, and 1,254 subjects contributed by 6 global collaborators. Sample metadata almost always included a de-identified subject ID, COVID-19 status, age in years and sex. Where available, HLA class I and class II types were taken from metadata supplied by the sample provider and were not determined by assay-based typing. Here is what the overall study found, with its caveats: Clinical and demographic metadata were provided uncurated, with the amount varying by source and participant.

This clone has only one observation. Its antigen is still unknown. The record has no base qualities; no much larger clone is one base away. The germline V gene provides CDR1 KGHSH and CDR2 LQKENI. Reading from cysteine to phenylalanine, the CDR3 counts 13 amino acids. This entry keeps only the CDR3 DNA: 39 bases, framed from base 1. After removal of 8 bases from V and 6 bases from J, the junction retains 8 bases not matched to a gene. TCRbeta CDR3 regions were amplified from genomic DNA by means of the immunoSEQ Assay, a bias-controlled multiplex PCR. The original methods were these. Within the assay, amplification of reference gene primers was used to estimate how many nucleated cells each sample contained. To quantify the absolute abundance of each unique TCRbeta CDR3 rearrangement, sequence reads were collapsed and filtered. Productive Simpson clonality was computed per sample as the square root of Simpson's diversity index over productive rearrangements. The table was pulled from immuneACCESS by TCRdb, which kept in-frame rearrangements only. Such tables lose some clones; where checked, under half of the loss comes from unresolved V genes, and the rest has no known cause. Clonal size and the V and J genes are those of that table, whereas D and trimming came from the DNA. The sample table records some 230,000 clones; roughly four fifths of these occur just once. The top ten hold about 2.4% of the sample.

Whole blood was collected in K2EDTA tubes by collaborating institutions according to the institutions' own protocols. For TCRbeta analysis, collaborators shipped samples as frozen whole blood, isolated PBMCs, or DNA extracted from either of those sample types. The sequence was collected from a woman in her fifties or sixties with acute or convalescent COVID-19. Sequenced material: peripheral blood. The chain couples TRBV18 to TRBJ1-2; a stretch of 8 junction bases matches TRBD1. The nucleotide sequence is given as TGTGCCAGCGAGTCGGGACAGGTCGATGGCTACACCTTC. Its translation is CASESGQVDGYTF.